This T cell receptor beta chain is from a study of blood T cell repertoires in COVID-19. Study summary: Whether acute or convalescent, the COVID-19 samples came from the United States, Italy and Spain.

Germline lookup yields CDR1 SGHAT and CDR2 FQNNGV. V was cut by 5 bases and J by 4 bases, with 8 bases left in between. The CDR3 loop spans 12 amino acids. Per the original data handling: Amplifying reference gene primers gave estimates of nucleated cell counts. Libraries were prepared by immunoSEQ multiplex PCR; TCRdb keeps only in-frame clonotypes and omits some of them. V and J calls plus clone size are reproduced from that table; the DNA served to infer D and trimming. The table has approximately 200,000 clones, around 83% seen once; the top ten hold less than 3.5%. This clone was picked up a small number of times.

This rearrangement joins TRBV11-2 to TRBJ1-2; D gene unclear. The origin of this receptor is a woman in her twenties or thirties with active or convalescent COVID-19. Sequencing input: peripheral blood. CDR3 sequence: CASSTSFYGYTF. CDR3 nucleotides: TGTGCCAGCAGCACAAGTTTCTATGGCTACACCTTC.